The 14 T cell receptor beta chains reported below all come from one sample, sequenced in a study of OX40 agonist ivuxolimab in advanced cancers. Libraries were prepared by immunoSEQ multiplex PCR; TCRdb keeps only in-frame clonotypes and omits some of them. This repertoire shows 30,000 or so clones, 90% found once; its top ten account for about a quarter. The sample in question was CD4+ or CD8+ T cells sorted from blood, obtained in a trial of the OX40 agonist ivuxolimab. The receptors were gathered from an adult with an advanced solid tumor such as melanoma, head and neck, liver or kidney cancer.

The chain joins TRBV27 to TRBJ2-7, with D possibly being TRBD1 (6 bases). This CDR3 spans 15 amino acids. From germline, CDR1 is MNHEY and CDR2 SMNVEV (reference sequence). The V end was cut by 3 bases, the J end by 3 bases, with 15 bases between. CDR3 loop: CASSFLPGQDYEQYF. The DNA for the CDR3 is TGTGCCAGCAGTTTCCTCCCGGGACAAGACTACGAGCAGTACTTC.

The rearrangement joins TRBV2 to TRBJ2-2; TRBD2 agrees at 9 bases. Germline lookup yields CDR1 SNHLY and CDR2 FYNNEI. This CDR3 has 16 residues. Unmatched junction bases numbered 10, after V lost 7 bases and J lost 4 bases. CDR3 loop: CASIDPGLARTGELFF. As DNA, the CDR3 is TGTGCCAGCATTGACCCGGGACTAGCTCGCACCGGGGAGCTGTTTTTT.

The gene calls are TRBV10-3 and TRBJ2-7, with D possibly matching TRBD2 (5 bases). V lost 0 bases, J lost 4 bases, and 7 bases lay in between. This CDR3 is built from 13 residues. From germline, CDR1 is ENHRY and CDR2 SYGVKD. This CDR3 is CAISESTGYEQYF. CDR3 nucleotide sequence: TGTGCCATCAGTGAGTCGACGGGGTACGAGCAGTACTTC.

This rearrangement joins TRBV2 to TRBJ1-2; D might be TRBD1 (6 bases). The ends were cut back, 8 bases at V and 4 bases at J, with 17 bases in the middle. Germline lookup yields CDR1 SNHLY and CDR2 FYNNEI. This CDR3 is built from 14 residues. The CDR3 DNA reads as TGTGCCAGCGTGCAGGACGGGGGCGGCTATGGCTACACCTTC. This encodes CASVQDGGGYGYTF.

This rearrangement joins TRBV2 to TRBJ2-5; D not resolved. The CDR3 sequence is 15 residues long. The germline V gene has CDR1 SNHLY and CDR2 FYNNEI. V lost 0 bases and J 2 bases, leaving 10 bases between the germline ends. The CDR3 protein is CASSEAPHRQETQYF. In nucleotides, the CDR3 is TGTGCCAGCAGTGAAGCCCCACACCGACAAGAGACCCAGTACTTC. Combining the CDR3 with reference TRBV2 and TRBJ2-5 gives the whole variable domain EPEVTQTPSHQVTQMGQEVILRCVPISNHLYFYWYRQILGQKVEFLVSFYNNEISEKSEIFDDQFSVERPDGSNFTLKIRSTKLEDSAMYFCASSEAPHRQETQYFGPGTRLLVL.

The V and J genes are TRBV15 and TRBJ2-1; the D is unclear. Trimming took 3 bases from V and 4 from J, leaving 10 bases between them. The CDR3 is made up of 14 amino acids. Looked up from germline, CDR1 is LNHNV and CDR2 is YYDKDF (reference sequence). The CDR3 is CATSRLSNYNEQFF. The CDR3 coding sequence is TGTGCCACCAGCAGGTTATCAAATTACAATGAGCAGTTCTTC.

This chain links TRBV2 with TRBJ2-2, with 7 bases identical to TRBD1. Trimming cost V 6 bases and J 3 bases; bases outside gene matches: 7. CDR3 length equals 15 residues. CDR1 and CDR2 from the germline V gene are SNHLY and FYNNEI. CDR3 in DNA: TGTGCCAGCAGGCCGGGACAGAGTTACACCGGGGAGCTGTTTTTT. Protein product: CASRPGQSYTGELFF. Using reference TRBV2 and TRBJ2-2 for the parts outside the CDR3, the full variable domain is EPEVTQTPSHQVTQMGQEVILRCVPISNHLYFYWYRQILGQKVEFLVSFYNNEISEKSEIFDDQFSVERPDGSNFTLKIRSTKLEDSAMYFCASRPGQSYTGELFFGEGSRLTVL.

The genes are TRBV25-1 and TRBJ2-3; 7 bases are a match to TRBD1. This CDR3 has 15 residues. Looked up from germline, CDR1 is MGHDK and CDR2 is SYGVNS. The V gene end was trimmed by 1 base and the J gene end by 7 bases; junction bases not matched to a gene: 8. CDR3 coding DNA: TGTGCCAGCAGTGAATTAGGGGGCGGTGGGAATACGCAGTATTTT. This translates into CASSELGGGGNTQYF.

The chain couples TRBV7-2 to TRBJ2-1; a possible D gene is TRBD1 (6 bases). CDR1 is SGHTA, CDR2 FQGNSA, per germline. The CDR3 runs 16 residues. Between the trimmed V and J ends, which lost 5 bases and 0 bases, there was a span of 14 bases. The CDR3 nucleotides read TGTGCCAGCAGCCCCCAGGGGTCCAGCTCCTACAATGAGCAGTTCTTC. Residues: CASSPQGSSSYNEQFF.

The chain combines TRBV7-9 with TRBJ2-1; D might be TRBD2 (5 bases). The V end was cut by 1 base, the J end by 10 bases, with 8 bases between. This CDR3 is 12 amino acids long. The germline gives CDR1 SEHNR, CDR2 FQNEAQ (reference sequence). The CDR3 sequence is CASSLGGSEQFF. CDR3 in DNA: TGTGCCAGCAGCTTAGGAGGGTCGGAGCAGTTCTTC.

J is TRBJ1-1 and V is TRBV9; 7 nucleotides agree with TRBD1. The CDR3 spans 14 residues. The germline V gene encodes CDR1 SGDLS and CDR2 YYNGEE. The J segment lost 7 bases and the V segment lost 4 bases, leaving 10 bases of the junction unmatched. The CDR3 loop reads CASSNRQGLDEAFF. CDR3 nucleotides: TGTGCCAGCAGCAACCGACAGGGACTAGATGAAGCTTTCTTT.

This clone is a singleton in its sample. V is TRBV9 and J is TRBJ2-7; TRBD2 agrees at 7 bases. The germline CDR1 and CDR2 sequences are SGDLS and YYNGEE. Trimming cost V 4 bases and J 4 bases; bases outside gene matches: 14. CDR3 length: 16 amino acids. CDR3 DNA sequence: TGTGCCAGCAGCCCGGGAGGTTGGGGGGAGCGATACGAGCAGTACTTC. Protein product: CASSPGGWGERYEQYF.

The V call is TRBV19, the J call TRBJ2-7, with a weak D call TRBD1 (6 bases). The V end was cut by 6 bases, the J end by 4 bases, with 10 bases between. This CDR3 comprises 12 residues. Germline CDR1 and CDR2: LNHDA and SQIVND (reference sequence). CDR3 nucleotide sequence: TGTGCCAGTAGGGACAGCTTTTACGAGCAGTACTTC. Translating it yields CASRDSFYEQYF.

V usage is TRBV5-6 and J usage is TRBJ1-5; D is uncertain. The germline V gene encodes CDR1 SGHDT and CDR2 YYEEEE. The V end lost 0 bases, the J end lost 7 bases, and 11 bases lay between the germline ends. This CDR3 comprises 14 residues. CDR3: CASSLAPGSQPQHF. As DNA, the CDR3 is TGTGCCAGCAGCTTGGCGCCAGGATCCCAGCCCCAGCATTTT. Combining the CDR3 with reference TRBV5-6 and TRBJ1-5 gives the whole variable domain DAGVTQSPTHLIKTRGQQVTLRCSPKSGHDTVSWYQQALGQGPQFIFQYYEEEERQRGNFPDRFSGHQFPNYSSELNVNALLLGDSALYLCASSLAPGSQPQHFGDGTRLSIL.